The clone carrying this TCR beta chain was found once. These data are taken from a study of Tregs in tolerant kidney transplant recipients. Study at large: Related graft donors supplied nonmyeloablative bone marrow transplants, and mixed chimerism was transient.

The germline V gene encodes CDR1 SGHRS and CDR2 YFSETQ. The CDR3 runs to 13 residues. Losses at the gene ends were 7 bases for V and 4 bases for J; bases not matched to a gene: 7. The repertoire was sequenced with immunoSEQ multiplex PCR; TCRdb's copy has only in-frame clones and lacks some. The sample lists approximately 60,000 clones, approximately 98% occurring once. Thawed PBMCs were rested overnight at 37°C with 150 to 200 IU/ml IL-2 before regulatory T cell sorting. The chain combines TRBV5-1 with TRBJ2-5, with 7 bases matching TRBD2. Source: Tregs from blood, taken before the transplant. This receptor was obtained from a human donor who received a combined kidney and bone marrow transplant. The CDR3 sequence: CASERGVGETQYF. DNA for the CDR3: TGCGCCAGCGAACGGGGGGTTGGAGAGACCCAGTACTTC.